This TCR beta chain is drawn from a study of blood T cell repertoires in COVID-19. Assay used: immunoSEQ multiplex PCR; TCRdb lists only in-frame clones, some missing. The repertoire holds 170,000 or so clones, approximately 80% seen once, with around 6.7% in the top ten. Trimming cost V 4 bases and J 4 bases; bases outside gene matches: 8. Germline-derived CDR1 and CDR2 are SGHRS and YFSETQ. CDR3 size: 15 residues. The sequence derives from a woman in her thirties or forties with COVID-19, enrolled during active disease. V gene TRBV5-1 combines with J gene TRBJ1-5; the match to TRBD1 covers 7 bases. Sequencing was carried out using peripheral blood. This chain's CDR3 is CASSPGQADNQPQHF. For the CDR3, the DNA is TGCGCCAGCAGCCCTGGACAGGCCGATAATCAGCCCCAGCATTTT.